Each of the 25 T cell receptor beta chains below was sequenced from the same sample in a study of neurological immune-mediated disorders. MiXCR, run by TCRdb on the 5' RACE reads, gives a single entry per CDR3 protein. The sample yields nearly 30,000 distinct CDR3 sequences, about a sixth seen once. Described time point: technical triplicate 3. Specimen: CD4+ T cells from blood. These receptor sequences come from a female donor with HTLV-1-associated myelopathy (HAM/TSP).

This clonotype was detected ten times or more. This sequence joins TRBV6-5 and TRBJ1-3; the D is unclear. The V gene lost 2 bases and the J gene lost 7 bases, with 12 bases spanning the gap. Germline lookup yields CDR1 MNHEY and CDR2 SVGAGI. CDR3 length equals 14 residues. The CDR3 DNA follows: TGTGCCAGCAGTTACGGAGGGCGGTGGAACACCATATATTTT. This encodes CASSYGGRWNTIYF.

In this sample, this clonotype turned up many times. The chain combines TRBV7-2 with TRBJ2-1, with D unresolved. The germline gives CDR1 SGHTA, CDR2 FQGNSA. V shed 5 bases and J shed 10 bases, with 15 bases lying between them. This CDR3 is built from 13 residues. The CDR3 coding sequence is TGTGCCAGCAGCGAGGTTGGGCTCTACGAGCAGTTCTTC. Amino acid sequence: CASSEVGLYEQFF.

In this sample, this clonotype turned up many times. V gene TRBV20-1 combines with J gene TRBJ2-1, with no clear D. The CDR3 extends over 14 amino acids. Germline V CDR1 and CDR2: DFQATT, SNEGSKA (reference sequence). The ends were cut back, 0 bases at V and 7 bases at J, with 13 bases in the middle. The CDR3 DNA sequence: TGCAGTGCTAGAGATTGGCTTATATCTAATGAGCAGTTCTTC. Encoded protein: CSARDWLISNEQFF.

At least ten counts were recorded for this clonotype. The rearrangement uses TRBV5-4 and TRBJ2-2; the match to TRBD2 covers 11 bases. Germline CDR1 SGHNT, CDR2 YYREEE (reference sequence). The CDR3 totals 14 residues. Trimming at V came to 2 bases and at J to 9 bases, leaving 3 bases not matched to a gene. CDR3 region: CASSFSGGARELFF. CDR3 DNA sequence: TGTGCCAGCAGCTTTAGCGGGGGGGCCCGGGAGCTGTTTTTT.

There are many counts of this clonotype. As DNA, the CDR3 is TGTGCCAGCAGTCCTGGACAGAATTCACCCCTCCACTTT. This sequence encodes CASSPGQNSPLHF. The chain has TRBV2 and TRBJ1-6; TRBD1 is a possible D gene (6 bases). The CDR3 consists of 13 residues. With 5 bases removed from V and 7 bases from J, the gap between germline ends came to 9 bases. From germline, CDR1 is SNHLY and CDR2 FYNNEI. The complete variable domain, with remaining parts taken from reference TRBV2 and TRBJ1-6, reads EPEVTQTPSHQVTQMGQEVILRCVPISNHLYFYWYRQILGQKVEFLVSFYNNEISEKSEIFDDQFSVERPDGSNFTLKIRSTKLEDSAMYFCASSPGQNSPLHFGNGTRLTVT.

This clonotype was found many times. The chain has TRBV28 and TRBJ2-7; D is ambiguous. Germline assignment: CDR1 MDHEN and CDR2 SYDVKM. The CDR3 contains 13 residues. V dropped 9 bases and J dropped 1 base, with 13 bases sitting between them. The CDR3 DNA reads as TGTGCCAGTACAGACACCGGATCCTACGAGCAGTACTTC. The encoded protein is CASTDTGSYEQYF. Drawing the rest from reference TRBV28 and TRBJ2-7, the complete variable domain is DVKVTQSSRYLVKRTGEKVFLECVQDMDHENMFWYRQDPGLGLRLIYFSYDVKMKEKGDIPEGYSVSREKKERFSLILESASTNQTSMYLCASTDTGSYEQYFGPGTRLTVT.

The chain couples TRBV6-1 to TRBJ1-5; TRBD1 matches at 7 bases. The junction had 9 bases not matched to a gene; V was cut back by 6 bases and J by 4 bases. Germline values: CDR1 MNHNS, CDR2 SASEGT. The CDR3 contains 15 residues. Here the CDR3 reads CASRVQGSPNQPQHF. CDR3 nucleotides: TGTGCCAGCAGAGTACAGGGGTCTCCGAATCAGCCCCAGCATTTT.

The chain links TRBV10-3 to TRBJ1-2, with a weak D call TRBD1 (6 bases). The V and J ends lost 2 bases and 1 base respectively, with 14 bases between them. Germline V gene lookup returns CDR1 ENHRY and CDR2 SYGVKD. CDR3 length equals 16 residues. CDR3 loop: CAISEPRGDGNYGYTF. The CDR3 DNA reads as TGTGCCATCAGTGAGCCGAGGGGGGACGGTAACTATGGCTACACCTTC.

This clonotype came up many times. The V gene is TRBV5-1, the J gene TRBJ2-5; TRBD1 matches at 7 bases. CDR1 is SGHRS and CDR2 is YFSETQ in the germline V gene. This CDR3 is 16 amino acids long. The ends lost 2 bases at V and 5 bases at J; junction bases unmatched: 12. The CDR3 here is CASSFRQGNHRETQYF. CDR3 nucleotides: TGCGCCAGCAGCTTTCGACAGGGCAATCACAGGGAGACCCAGTACTTC.

This clonotype was observed many times. J is TRBJ2-3 and V is TRBV20-1, with 12 nucleotides matching TRBD2. Germline values: CDR1 DFQATT, CDR2 SNEGSKA (reference sequence). V shed 4 bases and J 6 bases; nucleotides not matched to a gene: 11. The CDR3 length is 16 residues. This CDR3 is CSATDPSGGAADTQYF. For the CDR3, the DNA is TGCAGTGCTACCGACCCTAGCGGGGGGGCAGCCGATACGCAGTATTTT.

This clonotype came up a few times. The chain links TRBV4-2 to TRBJ2-3; 10 bases map to TRBD2. This CDR3 region has 18 residues. J lost 2 bases, V lost 0 bases, and 8 bases had no gene match. The germline V gene has CDR1 LGHNA and CDR2 YNFKEQ. The CDR3: CASSQDSLAGDYTDTQYF. CDR3 DNA sequence: TGTGCCAGCAGCCAAGATAGTCTAGCGGGAGACTACACAGATACGCAGTATTTT.

This clonotype was seen ten or more times. The chain recombines TRBV20-1 with TRBJ2-7; TRBD1 agrees at 7 bases. Germline loops: CDR1 DFQATT, CDR2 SNEGSKA (reference sequence). The CDR3 extends over 13 amino acids. The ends lost 1 base at V and 5 bases at J; junction bases unmatched: 5. CDR3 nucleotides: TGCAGTGCTAGAGGTACGACAGGGAACGAGCAGTACTTC. It specifies CSARGTTGNEQYF.

This clonotype showed up many times. The rearrangement links TRBV11-2 to TRBJ1-5; no definite D call. The germline V and J ends were trimmed by 1 base and 0 bases, with 4 bases remaining between them. Germline lookup yields CDR1 SGHAT and CDR2 FQNNGV. The CDR3 runs 14 residues. The CDR3 sequence is CASSLVNSNQPQHF. In DNA, the CDR3 is TGTGCCAGCAGCTTAGTTAATAGCAATCAGCCCCAGCATTTT. Together with reference TRBV11-2 and TRBJ1-5, the CDR3 gives the full variable domain: EAGVAQSPRYKIIEKRQSVAFWCNPISGHATLYWYQQILGQGPKLLIQFQNNGVVDDSQLPKDRFSAERLKGVDSTLKIQPAKLEDSAVYLCASSLVNSNQPQHFGDGTRLSIL.

This clonotype has at least ten counts. CDR3 region: CSANPGTSGSYNEQFF. CDR3 sequence (DNA): TGCAGTGCCAACCCCGGGACTAGCGGATCCTACAATGAGCAGTTCTTC. The genes are TRBV20-1 and TRBJ2-1; 11 positions agree with TRBD2. The CDR3 has 16 residues. Germline trimming cut 6 bases from V and 1 base from J; bases unmatched to any gene: 8. Germline CDR1 DFQATT, CDR2 SNEGSKA (reference sequence).

This clonotype occurred many times. The rearrangement uses TRBV10-3 and TRBJ2-3; a weak D match, TRBD2 (5 bases). There are 14 residues in the CDR3. Deletions cut 7 bases from V and 3 bases from J, with 14 bases between. CDR1 is ENHRY and CDR2 is SYGVKD in the germline V gene. Here the CDR3 DNA reads TGTGCCATCAAAGACCATGAGGGTACAGATACGCAGTATTTT. Translated: CAIKDHEGTDTQYF.

This clonotype was recorded many times. This chain joins TRBV6-5 and TRBJ2-5; possibly TRBD1 for D (5 bases). CDR3 size: 13 residues. V was shortened by 8 bases and J by 0 bases, with 10 bases between the two germline ends. Germline-derived CDR1 and CDR2 are MNHEY and SVGAGI. CDR3 protein: CASGSTDQETQYF. CDR3 coding DNA: TGTGCCAGCGGGTCGACAGACCAAGAGACCCAGTACTTC.

In its sample, this clonotype was seen many times. The chain couples TRBV7-9 to TRBJ2-5; a weak D match, TRBD1 (5 bases). Germline CDR1 is SEHNR and CDR2 is FQNEAQ (reference sequence). The CDR3 runs to 14 residues. Trimming stripped 1 base from V and 5 bases from J, with 11 bases between. This CDR3 reads CASSLELRVETQYF. Here the CDR3 DNA reads TGTGCCAGCAGCTTAGAACTCAGGGTTGAGACCCAGTACTTC. Based on the CDR3 plus reference TRBV7-9 and TRBJ2-5, the full variable domain is DTGVSQNPRHKITKRGQNVTFRCDPISEHNRLYWYRQTLGQGPEFLTYFQNEAQLEKSRLLSDRFSAERPKGSFSTLEIQRTEQGDSAMYLCASSLELRVETQYFGPGTRLLVL.

This clonotype was recorded only once. This chain links TRBV2 with TRBJ2-2; 7 nucleotides agree with TRBD1. V shed 6 bases, J shed 4 bases, and the junction held 5 bases outside the gene matches. Germline lookup yields CDR1 SNHLY and CDR2 FYNNEI. The CDR3 contains 14 residues. The chain's CDR3 is CASSETGSTGELFF. The CDR3 DNA reads as TGTGCCAGCAGCGAGACAGGGAGCACCGGGGAGCTGTTTTTT. The complete variable domain, with remaining parts taken from reference TRBV2 and TRBJ2-2, reads EPEVTQTPSHQVTQMGQEVILRCVPISNHLYFYWYRQILGQKVEFLVSFYNNEISEKSEIFDDQFSVERPDGSNFTLKIRSTKLEDSAMYFCASSETGSTGELFFGEGSRLTVL.

This chain links TRBV12-3 or TRBV12-4 with TRBJ1-2; 7 positions agree with TRBD1. The CDR3 consists of 14 residues. Trimming at V came to 6 bases and at J to 8 bases, leaving 12 bases not matched to a gene. CDR3 protein: CASRSQGGVWGYTF. As DNA, the CDR3 is TGTGCCAGCAGGTCCCAGGGGGGGGTGTGGGGCTACACCTTC.

In its sample, this clonotype was seen many times. The chain combines TRBV20-1 with TRBJ2-1; tentative D call: TRBD2 (6 bases). Germline CDR1 DFQATT, CDR2 SNEGSKA (reference sequence). The length of the CDR3 is 15 residues. V lost 0 bases and J lost 3, with 12 bases in between. CDR3 residues: CSARDPAGVYNEQFF. CDR3 nucleotide sequence: TGCAGTGCTAGAGATCCAGCGGGCGTCTACAATGAGCAGTTCTTC.

This clonotype was seen many times. The chain carries TRBV21-1 and TRBJ2-1. TRBV21-1 is recorded as a pseudogene. This CDR3 region has 14 residues. This CDR3 is CASSKGNTGDEQFF. The CDR3 DNA is TGTGCCAGCAGCAAAGGTAACACGGGTGATGAGCAGTTCTTC.

Many counts were recorded for this clonotype. CDR3 DNA sequence: TGTGCCACCAGTTCACAGGGCCGCGGGATCTACCAAGAGACCCAGTACTTC. Translating it yields CATSSQGRGIYQETQYF. The rearrangement joins TRBV24-1 to TRBJ2-5, with D possibly being TRBD1 or TRBD2 (6 bases each). V dropped 6 bases and J dropped 0 bases, with 19 bases sitting between them. Germline V gives CDR1 KGHDR, CDR2 SFDVKD. The CDR3 covers 17 residues.

The V gene is TRBV20-1, the J gene TRBJ1-1; TRBD1 matches at 11 bases. The CDR3 sequence is 15 residues long. V shed 5 bases and J 4 bases; nucleotides not matched to a gene: 9. Germline-derived CDR1 and CDR2 are DFQATT and SNEGSKA (reference sequence). The CDR3 sequence: CSASRGTGGSTEAFF. CDR3 DNA: TGCAGTGCTTCCCGGGGGACAGGGGGGAGCACTGAAGCTTTCTTT.

The table lists this clonotype with many counts. The chain joins TRBV5-1 to TRBJ2-3, with 10 bases aligning to TRBD2. Germline loops: CDR1 SGHRS, CDR2 YFSETQ. The junction had 3 bases not matched to a gene; V was cut back by 1 base and J by 4 bases. This CDR3 contains 15 residues. CDR3 residues: CASSLTSGKSDTQYF. In DNA, the CDR3 is TGCGCCAGCAGCTTGACTAGCGGGAAGTCAGATACGCAGTATTTT.

The table lists this clonotype with many counts. V usage is TRBV7-6 and J usage is TRBJ2-5, with TRBD2 matching 10 bases. The CDR3 runs to 16 residues. V was clipped by 4 bases and J by 5 bases; unmatched bases: 10. CDR1 SGHVS and CDR2 FNYEAQ come from the germline V gene. CDR3: CASSSVPSGSGETQYF. CDR3 coding DNA: TGTGCCAGCAGCTCAGTCCCTAGCGGGAGTGGCGAGACCCAGTACTTC.